The following is a T cell receptor beta chain sequence with its context. Antigen: not known. Germline lookup yields CDR1 SGHRS and CDR2 YFSETQ. Deletions cut 0 bases from V and 1 base from J, with 7 bases between. The CDR3 consists of 14 residues. Some clones are missing from TCRdb's copy, which holds only in-frame ones; the method was immunoSEQ multiplex PCR. The sample records about 120,000 clones, approximately 89% being singletons. The sample originates from a study of T cell responses to AZD1222 COVID-19 vaccine. Regarding the study as a whole: Seropositive at baseline were only six AZD1222 recipients. The donors showed a predominance of white British ancestry and of females, with possible underestimation of clonal diversity. None of the repertoires were sampled until the peak T cell response had passed.

This chain uses TRBV5-1 with TRBJ2-5, with D tentatively TRBD1 or TRBD2 (6 bases each). Sequencing was performed on peripheral blood, taken on day 0 of AZD1222 vaccination. This TCR derives from an adult in good health. The CDR3 loop reads CASSLAGAQETQYF. The CDR3 DNA sequence: TGCGCCAGCAGCTTGGCGGGGGCCCAAGAGACCCAGTACTTC.